This entry is about one T cell receptor (beta chain). As handled by the study authors: Reference gene primer amplification in the assay estimated nucleated cell counts. Sequencing used immunoSEQ multiplex PCR; TCRdb keeps in-frame clones, though not all of them. For V, J and clone size, that table is used; D and trimming come from the DNA. The table lists tens of thousands of clones, approximately 89% of them singletons. This specimen comes from a study of blood T cell repertoires in COVID-19. Across the study: Material from acute and convalescent COVID-19 was sourced from the United States, Italy and Spain. PBMCs, B-cell-depleted T cells, or T cells were the source of the cDNA or gDNA that made up the material.

The V gene's germline CDR1 is SGDLS and CDR2 YYNGEE. V was pared by 0 bases and J by 3 bases, with 6 bases of the junction left unmatched. CDR3 length equals 16 residues. J is TRBJ2-1 and V is TRBV9; TRBD1 matches 7 bases. Sequenced sample: peripheral blood. The origin of this receptor is a woman aged 70-85 years with acute or convalescent COVID-19. For the CDR3, the DNA is TGTGCCAGCAGCGTAGCTGGGACAGAGTACTACAATGAGCAGTTCTTC. Protein product: CASSVAGTEYYNEQFF.